Each of the 32 T cell receptor beta chains below was sequenced from the same sample in a study of CD8+ T cells in alopecia areata. Following extraction, RNA underwent reverse transcription to cDNA, which served as the sequencing template. The table came from immunoSEQ multiplex PCR; TCRdb's copy has only in-frame clones and leaves some out. The sample includes about 220,000 clones, under 75% of them seen just once. Treatment defined: oral pan-JAK inhibitor, 5-10 mg twice daily. The sample consisted of CD4+ T cells sorted from blood, taken at week 4, from a patient treated with tofacitinib. These receptors were taken from a human donor with alopecia areata.

There are a few counts of this clone. The V call is TRBV7-2, the J call TRBJ1-2; D not resolved. The CDR3 is 13 residues long. The ends were cut back, 5 bases at V and 4 bases at J, with 11 bases in the middle. Germline assignment: CDR1 SGHTA and CDR2 FQGNSA. CDR3 coding DNA: TGTGCCAGCAGCAGACATAGGACCTATGGCTACACCTTC. This encodes CASSRHRTYGYTF.

This clone was detected a few times. This sequence joins TRBV30 and TRBJ2-1; tentatively, D is TRBD2 (5 bases). Germline values: CDR1 GTSNPN, CDR2 SVGIG (reference sequence). The CDR3 has 10 residues. V lost 5 bases to trimming and J lost 12 bases, with 11 bases between them. The CDR3 nucleotides read TGTGCCTGGGGGAGTAGAAGGCAGTTCTTC. Protein product: CAWGSRRQFF.

The chain is built from TRBV7-9 and TRBJ2-6; D unresolved. Germline assignment: CDR1 SEHNR and CDR2 FQNEAQ (reference sequence). The V and J ends lost 3 bases and 6 bases respectively, with 9 bases between them. The CDR3 is 14 residues long. The CDR3 bases are TGTGCCAGCAGCTTTTTCGATGAGGCCAACGTCCTGACTTTC. Translating it yields CASSFFDEANVLTF.

Details on this clone: Other DNA sequences in the sample encode the same CDR3. The chain recombines TRBV7-2 with TRBJ1-1; 7 bases agree with TRBD1. The CDR3 length is 14 residues. Germline CDR1 and CDR2: SGHTA and FQGNSA. V trimming: 5 bases; J trimming: 2 bases; junction bases outside the gene matches: 5. The CDR3 DNA reads TGTGCCAGCAGCGTATACAGGGGAAACACTGAAGCTTTCTTT. Translating it yields CASSVYRGNTEAFF.

This clone was counted only a few times. The chain carries TRBV4-3 and TRBJ2-7, with no clear D. The V and J ends lost 0 bases and 0 bases respectively, with 9 bases between them. Germline CDR1 reads LGHNA; CDR2 reads YSLEER. CDR3 length: 15 amino acids. The CDR3 DNA sequence: TGCGCCAGCAGCCAAGATCTTGGGTACTCCTACGAGCAGTACTTC. It yields the protein CASSQDLGYSYEQYF.

This clone was seen only a few times. The chain has TRBV30 and TRBJ1-3; the D gene is possibly TRBD1 (6 bases). Trimming stripped 8 bases from V and 2 bases from J, with 19 bases between. Per germline, CDR1 GTSNPN and CDR2 SVGIG (reference sequence). The CDR3 is 15 amino acids. CDR3 loop: CAGTPNRDAGNTIYF. CDR3 nucleotide sequence: TGTGCCGGAACTCCTAACAGGGACGCTGGAAACACCATATATTTT.

This clone was seen repeatedly, ten times or more. The CDR3 protein is CASSYGLGLYGYTF. CDR3 DNA: TGTGCCAGCAGTTATGGGTTGGGTCTCTATGGCTACACCTTC. The J gene is TRBJ1-2, the V gene TRBV27; D uncertain. The CDR3 covers 14 residues. Trimming removed 4 bases at V and 4 bases at J, with 13 bases between. Looked up from germline, CDR1 is MNHEY and CDR2 is SMNVEV (reference sequence).

V and J are TRBV2 and TRBJ2-7, with D perhaps TRBD1 (5 bases). The CDR3 runs to 15 residues. Germline CDR1 SNHLY, CDR2 FYNNEI. V shed 2 bases and J shed 4 bases, with 15 bases lying between them. CDR3 in amino acids: CASSEQGTIRYEQYF. CDR3 nucleotides: TGTGCCAGCAGTGAACAGGGAACGATTAGGTACGAGCAGTACTTC. The variable domain in full, completed from reference TRBV2 and TRBJ2-7, reads EPEVTQTPSHQVTQMGQEVILRCVPISNHLYFYWYRQILGQKVEFLVSFYNNEISEKSEIFDDQFSVERPDGSNFTLKIRSTKLEDSAMYFCASSEQGTIRYEQYFGPGTRLTVT.

This chain uses TRBV6-6 with TRBJ2-3; no firm D call. The germline V and J ends were trimmed by 2 bases and 10 bases, with 10 bases remaining between them. Germline V gene data show CDR1 as MNHNY and CDR2 as SVGAGI (reference sequence). There are 12 residues in the CDR3. The CDR3 sequence is CASSYDNRAQYF. The CDR3 bases are TGTGCCAGCAGTTACGACAACCGGGCGCAGTATTTT.

This clone was detected a few times. This sequence joins TRBV27 and TRBJ1-2; 8 bases fit TRBD1. The J segment lost 7 bases and the V segment lost 3 bases, leaving 1 base of the junction unmatched. From germline, CDR1 is MNHEY and CDR2 SMNVEV (reference sequence). The CDR3 length is 12 residues. The CDR3 DNA is TGTGCCAGCAGTTTTACAGGGGGTGGCTACACCTTC. Translating it yields CASSFTGGGYTF.

V and J are TRBV10-2 and TRBJ2-7; 7 bases are shared with TRBD1. Trimming took 10 bases from V and 5 from J; bases not matched to a gene: 11. This CDR3 contains 13 residues. Germline CDR1 is WSHSY and CDR2 is SAAADI. CDR3 sequence (DNA): TGCGCCACCCGGGACAGCGACATGGACGAGCAGTACTTC. It codes for CATRDSDMDEQYF.

The V gene is TRBV30, the J gene TRBJ2-3; D is ambiguous. In germline, CDR1 is GTSNPN, CDR2 SVGIG (reference sequence). V was shortened by 4 bases and J by 5 bases, with 7 bases between the two germline ends. This CDR3 is built from 11 residues. The CDR3 reads CAWTPIDTQYF. CDR3 DNA: TGTGCCTGGACCCCGATAGATACGCAGTATTTT.

The J gene is TRBJ1-6, the V gene TRBV6-5; no definite D call. Trimming stripped 0 bases from V and 8 bases from J, with 8 bases between. The CDR3 runs to 14 residues. Looked up from germline, CDR1 is MNHEY and CDR2 is SVGAGI. The CDR3 spells CASSYSRGDSPLHF. Written as DNA, the CDR3 is TGTGCCAGCAGTTACTCCAGAGGCGATTCACCCCTCCACTTT.

This clone was seen a few times. This rearrangement joins TRBV29-1 to TRBJ2-7; D gene unclear. Germline CDR1 and CDR2: SQVTM and ANQGSEA. The CDR3 spans 11 residues. V lost 6 bases to trimming and J lost 5 bases, with 11 bases between them. CDR3 sequence reads: CSVTTKHEQYF. Written as DNA, the CDR3 is TGCAGCGTAACCACAAAGCACGAGCAGTACTTC.

A few counts support this clone. The chain is built from TRBV19 and TRBJ2-3; D is possibly TRBD1 (5 bases). The CDR3 extends over 14 amino acids. In germline, CDR1 is LNHDA, CDR2 SQIVND (reference sequence). The V end lost 5 bases, the J end lost 3 bases, and 12 bases lay between the germline ends. CDR3 region: CASSAAGLTDTQYF. Written as DNA, the CDR3 is TGTGCCAGTAGTGCGGCAGGGCTGACAGATACGCAGTATTTT.

The rearrangement uses TRBV9 and TRBJ2-7; D call uncertain. The V end was cut by 0 bases, the J end by 3 bases, with 22 bases between. This CDR3 has 18 residues. Per the germline V gene, CDR1 is SGDLS and CDR2 is YYNGEE. The CDR3 bases are TGTGCCAGCAGCGTAGGGGTGGATCACGACAACGTTTTCTACGAGCAGTACTTC. Residues: CASSVGVDHDNVFYEQYF.

V is TRBV9 and J is TRBJ2-3, with 11 bases aligning to TRBD2. This CDR3 is built from 15 residues. CDR1 SGDLS and CDR2 YYNGEE come from the germline V gene. V shed 3 bases, J shed 0 bases, and the junction held 0 bases outside the gene matches. The CDR3 sequence: CASSGTSGSTDTQYF. In DNA, the CDR3 is TGTGCCAGCAGCGGGACTAGCGGGAGCACAGATACGCAGTATTTT.

This clone was observed a single time. The gene calls are TRBV29-1 and TRBJ2-3, with 12 positions matching TRBD2. The J segment lost 2 bases and the V segment lost 7 bases, leaving 7 bases of the junction unmatched. Germline lookup yields CDR1 SQVTM and CDR2 ANQGSEA. The CDR3 has 15 amino acids. CDR3 bases: TGCAGCGGCAGACTAGCGGGGGCTTTCACAGATACGCAGTATTTT. Its protein product is CSGRLAGAFTDTQYF.

This clone has only one observation. The chain employs TRBV2 and TRBJ2-7, with a possible D match to TRBD2 (6 bases). This CDR3 is 13 amino acids long. Trimming cost V 7 bases and J 0 bases, with 10 bases left between them. Germline V gene sequence: CDR1 SNHLY, CDR2 FYNNEI. CDR3 DNA sequence: TGTGCCAGCACGGGACTCAGCTCCTACGAGCAGTACTTC. It is translated as CASTGLSSYEQYF.

This clone appeared a few times. The V call is TRBV10-3, the J call TRBJ1-5; a weak D match, TRBD1 (6 bases). The V gene's germline CDR1 is ENHRY and CDR2 SYGVKD. The CDR3 runs to 13 residues. Between the trimmed V and J ends, which lost 4 bases and 5 bases, there was a span of 9 bases. DNA for the CDR3: TGTGCCATCAGTGGGGGGGCCGATCAGCCCCAGCATTTT. It is translated as CAISGGADQPQHF.

This clone showed up just once. The chain uses TRBV13 and TRBJ1-6; no clear D gene. From germline, CDR1 is PRHDT and CDR2 FYEKMQ (reference sequence). CDR3 length equals 16 residues. The V gene lost 2 bases and the J gene lost 7 bases, with 15 bases spanning the gap. The DNA of the CDR3 is TGTGCCAGCAGCTTACGTGGCGTGGGTTGGAATTCACCCCTCCACTTT. It translates to CASSLRGVGWNSPLHF. The full variable domain, with the rest looked up from reference TRBV13 and TRBJ1-6, is AAGVIQSPRHLIKEKRETATLKCYPIPRHDTVYWYQQGPGQDPQFLISFYEKMQSDKGSIPDRFSAQQFSDYHSELNMSSLELGDSALYFCASSLRGVGWNSPLHFGNGTRLTVT.

The V gene is TRBV29-1, the J gene TRBJ2-1; 9 bases map to TRBD2. Trimming removed 4 bases from V and 10 bases from J; junction bases left unmatched: 5. The length of the CDR3 is 12 residues. The germline V gene encodes CDR1 SQVTM and CDR2 ANQGSEA. The CDR3 spells CSVGGTSLEQFF. The CDR3 nucleotides read TGCAGCGTTGGGGGGACTAGCCTCGAGCAGTTCTTC.

The chain joins TRBV14 to TRBJ1-2, with TRBD1 matching over 7 bases. CDR1 is SGHDN and CDR2 is FVKESK in the germline V gene. The CDR3 consists of 15 residues. V was pared by 4 bases and J by 2 bases, with 7 bases of the junction left unmatched. Here the CDR3 reads CASSRKGTVNYGYTF. Written as DNA, the CDR3 is TGTGCCAGCAGCCGCAAGGGGACAGTGAACTATGGCTACACCTTC.

The chain uses TRBV6-6 and TRBJ2-3, with 8 bases matching TRBD2. The CDR3 is 15 residues long. The V segment lost 4 bases and the J segment 5 bases; nucleotides outside the gene matches: 8. CDR1 and CDR2 from the germline V gene are MNHNY and SVGAGI (reference sequence). The CDR3 reads CASSSGLGGGDTQYF. The CDR3 nucleotides read TGTGCCAGCAGTTCGGGACTAGGGGGGGGAGATACGCAGTATTTT.

The table lists this clone with a count of one. The CDR3 DNA reads as TGTGCCAGCAGCATCGACAGCCAAGAGACCCAGTACTTC. This translates into CASSIDSQETQYF. V is TRBV7-2 and J is TRBJ2-5, with D perhaps TRBD1 (5 bases). This CDR3 region has 13 residues. V lost 5 bases and J lost 1, with 8 bases in between. The germline CDR1 and CDR2 sequences are SGHTA and FQGNSA. Complete variable domain (other parts from reference TRBV7-2 and TRBJ2-5): GAGVSQSPSNKVTEKGKDVELRCDPISGHTALYWYRQSLGQGLEFLIYFQGNSAPDKSGLPSDRFSAERTGGSVSTLTIQRTQQEDSAVYLCASSIDSQETQYFGPGTRLLVL.

This clone was observed once. The chain employs TRBV30 and TRBJ2-3; a weak D match, TRBD1 (6 bases). The CDR3 contains 15 residues. V gave up 1 base and J gave up 2 bases, with 13 bases separating them. CDR1 GTSNPN and CDR2 SVGIG come from the germline V gene (reference sequence). CDR3 in DNA: TGTGCCTGGAGTGAAGGACAGATACTCACAGATACGCAGTATTTT. The encoded protein is CAWSEGQILTDTQYF. The full variable domain, completed using reference TRBV30 and TRBJ2-3, is SQTIHQWPATLVQPVGSPLSLECTVEGTSNPNLYWYRQAAGRGLQLLFYSVGIGQISSEVPQNLSASRPQDRQFILSSKKLLLSDSGFYLCAWSEGQILTDTQYFGPGTRLTVL.

This clone was seen only a few times. The V and J genes are TRBV6-6 and TRBJ1-1; D might be TRBD1 (5 bases). Germline CDR1 reads MNHNY; CDR2 reads SVGAGI (reference sequence). CDR3 length: 15 amino acids. V lost 5 bases and J lost 1, with 14 bases in between. The DNA for the CDR3 is TGTGCCAGCAGTCACCCTCTGGGACCGAACACTGAAGCTTTCTTT. Translation: CASSHPLGPNTEAFF.

The V and J genes are TRBV15 and TRBJ1-1; D is unclear. This CDR3 spans 14 amino acids. V lost 11 bases, J lost 3 bases, and 19 bases lay in between. Germline CDR1 reads LNHNV; CDR2 reads YYDKDF (reference sequence). CDR3 sequence (DNA): TGTGCCTCCTCCACTGGACGTGGGGACACTGAAGCTTTCTTT. This sequence encodes CASSTGRGDTEAFF. The entire variable domain, with the rest obtained from reference TRBV15 and TRBJ1-1, is as follows: DAMVIQNPRYQVTQFGKPVTLSCSQTLNHNVMYWYQQKSSQAPKLLFHYYDKDFNNEADTPDNFQSRRPNTSFCFLDIRSPGLGDTAMYLCASSTGRGDTEAFFGQGTRLTVV.

This clone was detected many times. This chain uses TRBV4-3 with TRBJ1-2; TRBD1 agrees at 7 bases. Looked up from germline, CDR1 is LGHNA and CDR2 is YSLEER. J gave up 13 bases and V 4 bases, and 6 bases lay outside the gene matches. The CDR3 runs 11 residues. CDR3 nucleotides: TGCGCCAGCAGCCGAGGACAGGTCTTCACCTTC. Translating it yields CASSRGQVFTF.

J is TRBJ1-2 and V is TRBV9; TRBD1 is a possible D gene (6 bases). The V end lost 4 bases, the J end lost 4 bases, and 8 bases lay between the germline ends. Germline-derived CDR1 and CDR2 are SGDLS and YYNGEE. The CDR3 runs 12 residues. CDR3 region: CASSTTGYGYTF. In DNA, the CDR3 is TGTGCCAGCAGCACGACAGGCTATGGCTACACCTTC.

This rearrangement joins TRBV2 to TRBJ1-5; D not resolved. Germline V lookup: CDR1 SNHLY, CDR2 FYNNEI. The ends were cut back, 4 bases at V and 4 bases at J, with 17 bases in the middle. This CDR3 is built from 16 residues. The CDR3, as DNA: TGTGCCAGCAGTGCCGCTATGGGGAGCGGTAATCAGCCCCAGCATTTT. It specifies CASSAAMGSGNQPQHF.

This sequence joins TRBV14 and TRBJ2-1; D is unresolved. This CDR3 region has 15 residues. Germline assignment: CDR1 SGHDN and CDR2 FVKESK. The germline V and J ends were trimmed by 1 base and 5 bases, with 12 bases remaining between them. CDR3 loop: CASSQAPRIHNEQFF. The CDR3 DNA reads as TGTGCCAGCAGCCAAGCCCCAAGGATCCACAATGAGCAGTTCTTC.